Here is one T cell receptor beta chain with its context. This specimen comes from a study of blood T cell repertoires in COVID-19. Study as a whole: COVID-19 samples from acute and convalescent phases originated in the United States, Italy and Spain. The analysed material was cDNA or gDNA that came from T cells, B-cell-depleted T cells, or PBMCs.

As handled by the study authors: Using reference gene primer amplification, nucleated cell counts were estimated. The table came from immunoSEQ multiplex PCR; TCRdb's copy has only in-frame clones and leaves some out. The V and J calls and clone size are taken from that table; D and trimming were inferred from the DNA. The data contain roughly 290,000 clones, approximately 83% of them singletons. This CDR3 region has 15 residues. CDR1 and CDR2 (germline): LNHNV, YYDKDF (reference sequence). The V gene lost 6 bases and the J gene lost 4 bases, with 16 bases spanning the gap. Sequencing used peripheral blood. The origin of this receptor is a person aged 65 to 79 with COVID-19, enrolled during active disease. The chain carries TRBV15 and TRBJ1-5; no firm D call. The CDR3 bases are TGTGCCACCAGATTAGGGCGGACTAAGAATCAGCCCCAGCATTTT. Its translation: CATRLGRTKNQPQHF.